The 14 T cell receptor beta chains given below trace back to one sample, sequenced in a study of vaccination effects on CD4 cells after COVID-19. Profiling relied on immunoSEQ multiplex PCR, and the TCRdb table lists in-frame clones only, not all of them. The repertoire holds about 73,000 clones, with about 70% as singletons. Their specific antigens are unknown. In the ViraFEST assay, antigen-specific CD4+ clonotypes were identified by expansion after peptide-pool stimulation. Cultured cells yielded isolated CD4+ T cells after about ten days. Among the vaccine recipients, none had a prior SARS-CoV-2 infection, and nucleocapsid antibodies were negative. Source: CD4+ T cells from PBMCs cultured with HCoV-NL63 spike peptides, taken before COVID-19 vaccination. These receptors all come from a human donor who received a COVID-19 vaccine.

The CDR3 protein is CASSPLGDRDREKLFF. CDR3 nucleotide sequence: TGTGCCAGCAGCCCCCTTGGCGACAGGGACCGGGAAAAACTGTTTTTT. The chain couples TRBV3-1 (or the pseudogene TRBV3-2) to TRBJ1-4, with 7 positions matching TRBD1. The CDR3 has 16 amino acids. V lost 4 bases and J lost 8; bases outside the gene matches: 13. CDR1 LGHDT and CDR2 YNNKEL come from the germline V gene (reference sequence).

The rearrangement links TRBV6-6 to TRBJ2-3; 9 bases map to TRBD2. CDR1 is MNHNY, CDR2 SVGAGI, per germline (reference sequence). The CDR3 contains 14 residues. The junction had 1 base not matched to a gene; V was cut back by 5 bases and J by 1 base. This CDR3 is CASSPSGGTDTQYF. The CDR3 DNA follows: TGTGCCAGCAGTCCTAGCGGGGGCACAGATACGCAGTATTTT.

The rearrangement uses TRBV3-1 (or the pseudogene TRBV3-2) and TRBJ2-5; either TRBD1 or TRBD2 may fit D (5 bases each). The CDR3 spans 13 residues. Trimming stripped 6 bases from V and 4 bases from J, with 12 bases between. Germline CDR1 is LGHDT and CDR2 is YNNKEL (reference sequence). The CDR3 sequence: CASRPGTGETQYF. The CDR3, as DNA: TGTGCCAGCAGACCCGGGACGGGAGAGACCCAGTACTTC.

In nucleotides, the CDR3 is TGTGCTAGTGGTTTGCCCGGGGGCTATCAGCCCCAGCATTTT. Translated, it gives CASGLPGGYQPQHF. The rearrangement joins TRBV12-5 to TRBJ1-5; D perhaps matches TRBD1 (6 bases). This CDR3 is built from 14 residues. Germline assignment: CDR1 LGHNT and CDR2 FRNRAP. Trimming left V 2 bases short and J 5 bases short, with 10 bases between.

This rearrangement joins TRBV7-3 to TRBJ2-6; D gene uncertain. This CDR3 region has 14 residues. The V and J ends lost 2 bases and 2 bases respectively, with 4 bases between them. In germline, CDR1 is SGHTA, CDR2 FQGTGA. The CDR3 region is CASSLVTGANVLTF. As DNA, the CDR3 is TGTGCCAGCAGCTTAGTTACTGGGGCCAACGTCCTGACTTTC.

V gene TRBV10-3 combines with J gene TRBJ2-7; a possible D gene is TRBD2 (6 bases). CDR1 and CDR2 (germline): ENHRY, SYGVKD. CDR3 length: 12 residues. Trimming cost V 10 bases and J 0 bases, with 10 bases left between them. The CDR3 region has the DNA TGTGCCACGGGGGTGCTCTCCTACGAGCAGTACGTC. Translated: CATGVLSYEQYV.

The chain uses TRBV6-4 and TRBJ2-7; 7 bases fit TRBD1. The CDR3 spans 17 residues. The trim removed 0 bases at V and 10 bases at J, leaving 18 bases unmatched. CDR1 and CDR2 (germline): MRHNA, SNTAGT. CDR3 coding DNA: TGTGCCAGCAGTGACTCGAGTCGGGCAGGGGGTACTACCGAACAGTACGTC. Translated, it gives CASSDSSRAGGTTEQYV.

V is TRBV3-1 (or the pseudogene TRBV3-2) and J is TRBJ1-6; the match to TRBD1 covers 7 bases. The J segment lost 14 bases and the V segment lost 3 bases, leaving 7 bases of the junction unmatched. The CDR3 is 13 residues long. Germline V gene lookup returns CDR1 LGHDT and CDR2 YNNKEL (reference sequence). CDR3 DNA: TGTGCCAGCAGCCACCGGACAGGTATTACCCTCCACTTT. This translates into CASSHRTGITLHF.

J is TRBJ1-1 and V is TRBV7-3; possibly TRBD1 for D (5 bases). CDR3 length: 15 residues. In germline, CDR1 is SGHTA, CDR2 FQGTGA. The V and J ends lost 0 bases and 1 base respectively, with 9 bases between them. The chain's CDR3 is CASSLTSGTNTEAFF. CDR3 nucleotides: TGTGCCAGCAGCTTAACGAGCGGGACGAACACTGAAGCTTTCTTT.

In DNA, the CDR3 is TGTGCCAGTAGCAATACAGGCATGAACACTGAAGCTTTCTTT. It translates to CASSNTGMNTEAFF. The chain has TRBV19 and TRBJ1-1, with D perhaps matching TRBD1 (5 bases). The length of the CDR3 is 14 residues. The germline V gene encodes CDR1 LNHDA and CDR2 SQIVND (reference sequence). The ends were cut back, 6 bases at V and 0 bases at J, with 11 bases in the middle.

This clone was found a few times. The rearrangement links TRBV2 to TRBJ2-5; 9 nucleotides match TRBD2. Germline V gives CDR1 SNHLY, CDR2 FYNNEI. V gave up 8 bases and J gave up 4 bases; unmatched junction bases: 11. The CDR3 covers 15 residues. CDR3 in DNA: TGTGCCAGCGGGGAGACTAGCGGCCCGCTAGAGACCCAGTACTTC. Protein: CASGETSGPLETQYF.

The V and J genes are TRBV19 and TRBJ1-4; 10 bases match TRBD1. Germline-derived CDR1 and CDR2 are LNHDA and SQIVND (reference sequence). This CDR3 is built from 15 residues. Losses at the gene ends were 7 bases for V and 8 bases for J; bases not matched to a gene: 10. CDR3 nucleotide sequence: TGTGCCAGTACTAGACAGGGGGCGAAAAGGGAAAAACTGTTTTTT. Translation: CASTRQGAKREKLFF.

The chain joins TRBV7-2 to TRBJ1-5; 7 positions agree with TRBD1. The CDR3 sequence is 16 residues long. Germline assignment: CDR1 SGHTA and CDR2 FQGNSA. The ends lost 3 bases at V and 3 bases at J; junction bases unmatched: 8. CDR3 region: CASSLWTGDYNQPQHF. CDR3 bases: TGTGCCAGCAGCTTGTGGACAGGCGACTACAATCAGCCCCAGCATTTT.

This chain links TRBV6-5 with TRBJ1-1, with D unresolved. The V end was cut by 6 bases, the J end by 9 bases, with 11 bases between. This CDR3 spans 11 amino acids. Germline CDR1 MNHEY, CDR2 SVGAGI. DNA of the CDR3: TGTGCCAGCAGCACAACGAGGAAAGCTTTCTTT. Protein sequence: CASSTTRKAFF.